These 32 T cell receptor beta chains came from one sample sequenced in a study of identical twins. Using its own MiXCR run on the 5' RACE reads, TCRdb lists one record per CDR3 protein. This sample yields 420,000 or so distinct CDR3 sequences, of which approximately 17% are seen a single time; 12% belongs to the top ten. Sequenced sample: naive T cells sorted from blood. These receptors all come from a middle-aged man in good health.

V gene TRBV5-6 combines with J gene TRBJ2-1, with a tentative D call TRBD1 (5 bases). The CDR3 consists of 14 residues. Trimming removed 1 base from V and 11 bases from J, with 16 bases in between. Per the germline V gene, CDR1 is SGHDT and CDR2 is YYEEEE. The CDR3 is CASSLLGPRDQQFF. The CDR3 DNA sequence: TGTGCCAGCAGCTTGTTAGGGCCCAGGGATCAGCAGTTCTTC. Drawing the rest from reference TRBV5-6 and TRBJ2-1, the complete variable domain is DAGVTQSPTHLIKTRGQQVTLRCSPKSGHDTVSWYQQALGQGPQFIFQYYEEEERQRGNFPDRFSGHQFPNYSSELNVNALLLGDSALYLCASSLLGPRDQQFFGPGTRLTVL.

This clonotype was detected only a few times. The chain is built from TRBV6-2 or TRBV6-3 and TRBJ2-3; no firm D call. The CDR3 is made up of 13 amino acids. Trimming shortened V by 3 bases and J by 6 bases, and 10 bases separated the two germline ends. Germline V gives CDR1 MNHEY, CDR2 SVGEGT. This chain's CDR3 is CASSYPRGDTQYF. The CDR3 coding sequence is TGTGCCAGCAGTTATCCCCGTGGGGATACGCAGTATTTT.

This clonotype came up a few times. The chain carries TRBV7-8 and TRBJ1-2; D not certain. This CDR3 has 19 amino acids. V was pared by 1 base and J by 0 bases, with 21 bases between. Germline values: CDR1 SGHVS, CDR2 FQNEAQ. CDR3 DNA sequence: TGTGCCAGCAGCTTAGGTTATTTAGGGCCCTCCCGGTCTAACTATGGCTACACCTTC. Protein product: CASSLGYLGPSRSNYGYTF.

In this sample, this clonotype turned up many times. The chain links TRBV11-2 to TRBJ2-3, with a tentative D call TRBD1 (5 bases). This CDR3 spans 15 amino acids. Germline CDR1 is SGHAT and CDR2 is FQNNGV. The V end lost 1 base, the J end lost 1 base, and 9 bases lay between the germline ends. CDR3 DNA: TGTGCCAGCAGCTTAGTTGGGGCCGGCACAGATACGCAGTATTTT. It translates to CASSLVGAGTDTQYF.

The chain's CDR3 is CSARGLAGFNTGELFF. As DNA, the CDR3 is TGCAGTGCTAGAGGCCTAGCGGGGTTTAACACCGGGGAGCTGTTTTTT. The chain uses TRBV20-1 and TRBJ2-2, with TRBD2 matching 9 bases. CDR3 length: 16 residues. CDR1 is DFQATT and CDR2 is SNEGSKA in the germline V gene (reference sequence). Trimming at V came to 1 base and at J to 2 bases, leaving 5 bases not matched to a gene.

This clonotype was found many times. V gene TRBV20-1 combines with J gene TRBJ2-4; D remains unclear. The germline V and J ends were trimmed by 3 bases and 0 bases, with 6 bases remaining between them. The CDR3 covers 13 residues. Germline V gives CDR1 DFQATT, CDR2 SNEGSKA (reference sequence). This chain's CDR3 is CSASPGAKNIQYF. The CDR3 DNA sequence: TGCAGTGCTAGTCCAGGAGCCAAAAACATTCAGTACTTC.

In this sample, this clonotype turned up many times. The chain combines TRBV29-1 with TRBJ1-1; the D is unclear. CDR1 is SQVTM, CDR2 ANQGSEA, per germline. V lost 5 bases, J lost 1 base, and 5 bases lay in between. This CDR3 region has 11 residues. CDR3 nucleotide sequence: TGCAGCGTTCGAGGGAACACTGAAGCTTTCTTT. Residues: CSVRGNTEAFF.

The V and J genes are TRBV28 and TRBJ2-4, with 9 bases fitting TRBD1. Unmatched junction bases numbered 3, after V lost 5 bases and J lost 1 base. Germline CDR1 reads MDHEN; CDR2 reads SYDVKM. The CDR3 loop spans 15 amino acids. The CDR3 nucleotides are TGTGCCAGCAGTGGACAGGGGATGGCCAAAAACATTCAGTACTTC. Translated: CASSGQGMAKNIQYF. Full variable domain (missing parts from reference TRBV28 and TRBJ2-4): DVKVTQSSRYLVKRTGEKVFLECVQDMDHENMFWYRQDPGLGLRLIYFSYDVKMKEKGDIPEGYSVSREKKERFSLILESASTNQTSMYLCASSGQGMAKNIQYFGAGTRLSVL.

This clonotype was recorded at least ten times. The rearrangement joins TRBV5-1 to TRBJ2-3, with 7 nucleotides matching TRBD1. Germline V gene sequence: CDR1 SGHRS, CDR2 YFSETQ. V lost 0 bases, J lost 3 bases, and 4 bases stayed unmatched. The CDR3 spans 15 residues. DNA of the CDR3: TGCGCCAGCAGCTTGGAAGGGGGCTATACAGATACGCAGTATTTT. Its protein is CASSLEGGYTDTQYF.

This clonotype appeared a single time. This chain uses TRBV28 with TRBJ2-1; the D is unclear. This CDR3 spans 16 amino acids. The germline V gene has CDR1 MDHEN and CDR2 SYDVKM. Between the trimmed V and J ends, which lost 4 bases and 0 bases, there was a span of 13 bases. CDR3 sequence (DNA): TGTGCCAGCAGTTCCGGACCCCTAAGCTCCTACAATGAGCAGTTCTTC. Amino acid sequence: CASSSGPLSSYNEQFF.

The chain recombines TRBV30 with TRBJ1-5, with D hard to call. V was pared by 0 bases and J by 4 bases, with 7 bases between. CDR1 is GTSNPN, CDR2 SVGIG, per germline (reference sequence). The CDR3 runs to 13 residues. The CDR3 reads CAWSVDINQPQHF. In DNA, the CDR3 is TGTGCCTGGAGTGTAGACATAAATCAGCCCCAGCATTTT. Filled out from reference TRBV30 and TRBJ1-5, the complete variable domain reads SQTIHQWPATLVQPVGSPLSLECTVEGTSNPNLYWYRQAAGRGLQLLFYSVGIGQISSEVPQNLSASRPQDRQFILSSKKLLLSDSGFYLCAWSVDINQPQHFGDGTRLSIL.

This chain connects TRBV9 to TRBJ1-1; D possibly corresponds to TRBD1 (6 bases). V was shortened by 2 bases and J by 6 bases, with 11 bases between the two germline ends. This CDR3 comprises 13 residues. The germline gives CDR1 SGDLS, CDR2 YYNGEE. The CDR3 nucleotides read TGTGCCAGCAGCGTTGAGACAGGATCTGAAGCTTTCTTT. Translated: CASSVETGSEAFF.

CDR3: CASSPGTGGYGYTF. For the CDR3, the DNA is TGCGCCAGCAGCCCAGGGACGGGCGGCTATGGCTACACCTTC. The chain has TRBV5-1 and TRBJ1-2, with D perhaps TRBD1 (5 bases). V was clipped by 4 bases and J by 4 bases, with 14 bases between them. Germline values: CDR1 SGHRS, CDR2 YFSETQ. The CDR3 length is 14 residues. Full variable domain (rest looked up from reference TRBV5-1 and TRBJ1-2): KAGVTQTPRYLIKTRGQQVTLSCSPISGHRSVSWYQQTPGQGLQFLFEYFSETQRNKGNFPGRFSGRQFSNSRSEMNVSTLELGDSALYLCASSPGTGGYGYTFGSGTRLTVV.

The chain combines TRBV6-2 or TRBV6-3 with TRBJ1-5, with D possibly being TRBD1 (5 bases). CDR1 and CDR2 from the germline V gene are MNHEY and SVGEGT. V lost 6 bases to trimming and J lost 6 bases, with 21 bases between them. The CDR3 has 16 amino acids. Here the CDR3 reads CASSQTMTGGSQPQHF. The CDR3 DNA sequence: TGTGCCAGCAGCCAAACCATGACCGGGGGGAGTCAGCCCCAGCATTTT.

This clonotype has only a few counts. The chain has TRBV15 and TRBJ2-3; D may match TRBD1 or TRBD2 (5 bases each). With 4 bases removed from V and 6 bases from J, the gap between germline ends came to 23 bases. Germline assignment: CDR1 LNHNV and CDR2 YYDKDF (reference sequence). The CDR3 has 17 amino acids. The CDR3 DNA reads TGTGCCACCAGCACTGATCCGGGACCACCACCGGGGGATACGCAGTATTTT. It specifies CATSTDPGPPPGDTQYF.

The chain uses TRBV20-1 and TRBJ2-5; TRBD1 aligns across 7 bases. V shed 3 bases and J 3 bases; nucleotides not matched to a gene: 4. Germline V lookup: CDR1 DFQATT, CDR2 SNEGSKA (reference sequence). CDR3 length: 13 residues. The CDR3 region has the DNA TGCAGTGCTAGTGGGACAGTAAAAGAGACCCAGTACTTC. Its translation: CSASGTVKETQYF.

Here the CDR3 DNA reads TGCAGCGTTGAAACGCCAGAAGGGACCCAGTACTTC. This codes for CSVETPEGTQYF. The chain uses TRBV29-1 and TRBJ2-5, with no clear D. V lost 2 bases to trimming and J lost 7 bases, with 11 bases between them. Germline V gene lookup returns CDR1 SQVTM and CDR2 ANQGSEA. There are 12 residues in the CDR3.

This clonotype showed up many times. The chain carries TRBV5-5 and TRBJ2-4, with TRBD2 identical over 10 bases. Looked up from germline, CDR1 is SGHKS and CDR2 is YYEKEE (reference sequence). CDR3 size: 13 residues. The V segment lost 4 bases and the J segment 12 bases; nucleotides outside the gene matches: 7. DNA for the CDR3: TGTGCCAGCAGCCCCGGGACTAGCGCAGATCAGTACTTC. Amino acids: CASSPGTSADQYF.

The chain is built from TRBV28 and TRBJ2-3, with 9 bases that match TRBD2. The CDR3 sequence is 16 residues long. The germline V gene has CDR1 MDHEN and CDR2 SYDVKM. After removal of 7 bases from V and 1 base from J, the junction contained 9 bases not matched to a gene. The chain's CDR3 is CASTKGAGGGTDTQYF. CDR3 nucleotides: TGTGCCAGCACCAAGGGGGCGGGGGGGGGCACAGATACGCAGTATTTT.

This clonotype has just a few counts. The J gene is TRBJ2-7, the V gene TRBV3-1; 7 bases agree with TRBD1. The CDR3 runs to 12 residues. Germline CDR1 reads LGHDT; CDR2 reads YNNKEL (reference sequence). V shed 1 base and J 11 bases; nucleotides not matched to a gene: 5. The DNA for the CDR3 is TGTGCCAGCAGCCAAGGGACAGGAGACGAGTACTTC. This sequence encodes CASSQGTGDEYF.

This clonotype was detected only a few times. The rearrangement uses TRBV20-1 and TRBJ2-1; no firm D call. CDR1 and CDR2 (germline): DFQATT, SNEGSKA (reference sequence). This CDR3 has 13 amino acids. V shed 1 base and J shed 7 bases, with 11 bases lying between them. CDR3 region: CSARGVMQNEQFF. The CDR3 nucleotides are TGCAGTGCTAGAGGGGTAATGCAAAATGAGCAGTTCTTC.

There are a few counts of this clonotype. The chain combines TRBV29-1 with TRBJ2-2; D is possibly TRBD1 (5 bases). This CDR3 is built from 14 residues. CDR1 is SQVTM and CDR2 is ANQGSEA in the germline V gene. The V end lost 4 bases, the J end lost 5 bases, and 14 bases lay between the germline ends. The CDR3 reads CSVGKGFDTGELFF. CDR3 sequence (DNA): TGCAGCGTTGGAAAGGGGTTCGATACCGGGGAGCTGTTTTTT.

The CDR3 coding sequence is TGCAGTGCTAGAGCAGCCGGACACCTTTACACCGGGGAGCTGTTTTTT. It is translated as CSARAAGHLYTGELFF. V usage is TRBV20-1 and J usage is TRBJ2-2; a weak D match, TRBD1 (5 bases). Germline CDR1 DFQATT, CDR2 SNEGSKA (reference sequence). The CDR3 covers 16 residues. Trimming removed 1 base from V and 3 bases from J, with 15 bases in between.

This clonotype was recorded many times. The rearrangement uses TRBV28 and TRBJ2-7, with TRBD2 identical over 7 bases. With 0 bases clipped from V and 6 bases from J, the junction kept 5 bases outside the gene matches. Germline loops: CDR1 MDHEN, CDR2 SYDVKM. The CDR3 contains 14 residues. CDR3 nucleotide sequence: TGTGCCAGCAGTTTATGGCGCCGGGGGGTCGAGCAGTACTTC. Residues: CASSLWRRGVEQYF.

This clonotype came up many times. The chain recombines TRBV20-1 with TRBJ1-6, with D perhaps matching TRBD1 (6 bases). This CDR3 has 14 amino acids. The germline V gene encodes CDR1 DFQATT and CDR2 SNEGSKA (reference sequence). Trimming removed 4 bases at V and 7 bases at J, with 14 bases between. In DNA form, the CDR3 reads TGCAGTGCTAATCCGACAGGAACGAATTCACCCCTCCACTTT. Translation: CSANPTGTNSPLHF.

This chain connects TRBV6-4 to TRBJ1-2; D is ambiguous. The CDR3 sequence is 13 residues long. Germline V gene sequence: CDR1 MRHNA, CDR2 SNTAGT. Trimming pared 3 bases from V and 2 bases from J, leaving 7 bases between. Here the CDR3 DNA reads TGTGCCAGCAGTGAAAACAGAAACTATGGCTACACCTTC. As protein: CASSENRNYGYTF.

This clonotype has just a few counts. The chain joins TRBV24-1 to TRBJ2-1, with a tentative D call TRBD1 (5 bases). Germline-derived CDR1 and CDR2 are KGHDR and SFDVKD. CDR3 size: 15 residues. V was pared by 3 bases and J by 6 bases, with 14 bases between. CDR3 sequence: CATSDTKARANEQFF. Here the CDR3 DNA reads TGTGCCACCAGTGATACAAAAGCCAGGGCCAATGAGCAGTTCTTC.

A few counts support this clonotype. V gene TRBV2 combines with J gene TRBJ2-1, with D perhaps matching TRBD1 (6 bases). The CDR3 has 16 residues. V lost 5 bases, J lost 3 bases, and 17 bases lay in between. Germline V gives CDR1 SNHLY, CDR2 FYNNEI. CDR3 coding DNA: TGTGCCAGCAGTTTCCGGCAAACAGGGTACTACAATGAGCAGTTCTTC. Residues: CASSFRQTGYYNEQFF.

This clonotype was seen many times. This chain connects TRBV4-3 to TRBJ2-5, with 9 bases that match TRBD2. The length of the CDR3 is 15 residues. After removal of 6 bases from V and 2 bases from J, the junction contained 7 bases not matched to a gene. Germline loops: CDR1 LGHNA, CDR2 YSLEER. This CDR3 is CASSLAGTQQETQYF. The CDR3 nucleotides read TGCGCCAGCAGTCTAGCGGGGACGCAACAAGAGACCCAGTACTTC.

The gene calls are TRBV5-1 and TRBJ2-5; tentative D call: TRBD2 (7 bases). V lost 3 bases and J lost 5, with 14 bases in between. This CDR3 has 14 residues. Germline V lookup: CDR1 SGHRS, CDR2 YFSETQ. As DNA, the CDR3 is TGCGCCAGCAGCTCGGGGGGCCCGAGGGAGACCCAGTACTTC. Its translation is CASSSGGPRETQYF.

V usage is TRBV29-1 and J usage is TRBJ2-3; 9 nucleotides align to TRBD2. The V segment lost 6 bases and the J segment 4 bases; nucleotides outside the gene matches: 14. The CDR3 has 16 residues. Germline loops: CDR1 SQVTM, CDR2 ANQGSEA. CDR3 nucleotides: TGCAGCGTCGGTCAGGGCGGGAGGGCCCGGGCAGATACGCAGTATTTT. Translated, it gives CSVGQGGRARADTQYF.

This clonotype was detected many times. The chain employs TRBV5-1 and TRBJ2-2; 10 bases align to TRBD2. The CDR3 length is 16 residues. V shed 4 bases and J 5 bases; nucleotides not matched to a gene: 8. The germline CDR1 and CDR2 sequences are SGHRS and YFSETQ. The CDR3 nucleotides are TGCGCCAGCAGCGGGGGGACTAGCGCTGTGACCGGGGAGCTGTTTTTT. This gives the protein CASSGGTSAVTGELFF.